These T cell receptor beta chains were read from a single sample in a study of vaccination effects on CD4 cells after COVID-19. Libraries were prepared by immunoSEQ multiplex PCR; TCRdb keeps only in-frame clonotypes and omits some of them. Of 50,000 to 60,000 clones in the sample, approximately 70% were seen once. These receptors lack a known antigen. The specimen comprised CD4+ T cells from PBMCs cultured with SARS-CoV-2 spike peptides, sampled before COVID-19 vaccination. Receptor source: a human donor who received a COVID-19 vaccine. Both conserved end residues are part of each CDR3. A D gene is named only where the DNA matches it firmly. Where a row states a size, it is once, few, many or the class of an expanded clone; other rows omit it.

-	-	TRBV28	TRBJ2-7	CASSPWGKTYEQYF	TGTGCCAGCAGCCCGTGGGGAAAGACCTACGAGCAGTACTTC
-	-	TRBV5-6	TRBJ1-2	CASSPPQGRHGYTF	TGTGCCAGCAGCCCGCCCCAGGGAAGGCACGGCTACACCTTC
-	-	TRBV12-5	TRBJ1-4	CASANQRGGYEKLFF	TGTGCTAGTGCCAATCAAAGGGGGGGCTATGAAAAACTGTTTTTT
-	-	TRBV21-1	TRBJ2-5	CASSSRALSETQYF	TGTGCCAGCAGCTCCCGGGCCCTCTCGGAGACCCAGTACTTC
-	few	TRBV7-9	TRBJ1-2	CASSPDTNYGYTF	TGTGCCAGCAGCCCCGACACCAACTATGGCTACACCTTC
-	-	TRBV5-4	TRBJ2-7	CASSFIGLGTYEQYF	TGTGCCAGCAGCTTTATCGGGCTCGGAACCTACGAGCAGTACTTC
-	-	TRBV29-1	TRBJ1-2	CSVVRDKGNYGYTF	TGCAGCGTCGTCCGGGACAAGGGGAACTATGGCTACACCTTC
TRBD1	-	TRBV7-9	TRBJ1-1	CASSSRGVLRNTEAFF	TGTGCCAGCAGTTCCAGGGGGGTCCTTCGGAACACTGAAGCTTTCTTT
-	-	TRBV3-1/TRBV3-2	TRBJ2-2	CASSQPRGELFF	TGTGCCAGCAGCCAACCCCGCGGGGAGCTGTTTTTT
TRBD2	-	TRBV27	TRBJ2-7	CASRRGGSSSEQYF	TGTGCCAGCCGCCGTGGCGGGAGTAGTTCCGAGCAGTACTTC
TRBD2	-	TRBV7-8	TRBJ2-1	CASSLVGLAVSSYNEQFF	TGTGCCAGCAGCTTAGTTGGACTAGCGGTTTCATCCTACAATGAGCAGTTCTTC
-	-	TRBV4-2	TRBJ2-7	CASSPLGTYEQYF	TGTGCCAGCAGCCCCCTGGGAACCTACGAGCAGTACTTC
-	-	TRBV4-3	TRBJ2-1	CASSQEYVGGGAFNEQFF	TGCGCCAGCAGCCAAGAATATGTAGGTGGGGGGGCCTTCAATGAGCAGTTCTTC
-	once	TRBV2	TRBJ2-3	CASRETPLDTQYF	TGTGCCAGCAGGGAGACTCCACTAGATACGCAGTATTTT